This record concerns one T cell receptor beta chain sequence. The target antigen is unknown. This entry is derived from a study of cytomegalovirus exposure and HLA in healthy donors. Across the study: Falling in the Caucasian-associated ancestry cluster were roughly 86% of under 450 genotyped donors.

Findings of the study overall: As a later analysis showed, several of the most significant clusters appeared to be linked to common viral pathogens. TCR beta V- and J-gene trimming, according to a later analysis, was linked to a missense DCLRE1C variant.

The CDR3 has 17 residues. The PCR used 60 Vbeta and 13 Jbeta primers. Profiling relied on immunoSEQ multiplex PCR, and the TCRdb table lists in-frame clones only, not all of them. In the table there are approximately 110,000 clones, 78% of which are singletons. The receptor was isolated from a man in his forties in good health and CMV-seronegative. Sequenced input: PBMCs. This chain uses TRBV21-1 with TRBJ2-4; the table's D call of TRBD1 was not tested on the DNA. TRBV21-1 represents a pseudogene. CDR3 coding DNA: TGTGCCAGCAGCAACCATGAAGGGGCCTTGAGGCAAAACATTCAGTACTTC. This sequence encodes CASSNHEGALRQNIQYF.